Shown below are 25 T cell receptor beta chains from a single sample sequenced in a study of blood T cells in healthy people across ages (dated by TCRdb to 2013 to 2016). Library creation used 5' RACE. Sequencing was carried out with an Illumina HiSeq 2500. A second 7 to 11 cycle PCR used a sample-barcoded 5' primer and a J-beta primer mix. TCRdb applied fastp at Q25 and MiXCR to the public reads, then kept only in-frame beta chains. CDR3 protein duplicates are merged, each entry listing the most common genes and DNA. This sample is represented by hundreds of thousands of distinct CDR3 sequences; roughly 34% of them were singletons. 10% to 15% of the sample is in the top ten clones. Sequenced sample: blood. The receptors stem from a man between 18 and 29 years old in good health.

This clonotype appeared many times. This chain joins TRBV12-3 or TRBV12-4 and TRBJ2-5, with 11 bases lining up with TRBD2. This CDR3 spans 18 amino acids. Trimming removed 2 bases from V and 2 bases from J; junction bases left unmatched: 10. The CDR3 DNA reads as TGTGCCAGCAGTTTAATTAGCGGGGGGGAACCAATACAAGAGACCCAGTACTTC. Residues: CASSLISGGEPIQETQYF.

In regard to this clonotype: One junction end does not reproduce the germline sequence, and a read error may be involved. This rearrangement joins TRBV7-3 to TRBJ1-2; D may be TRBD1 (6 bases). This CDR3 is built from 14 residues. CDR1 SGHTA and CDR2 FQGTGA come from the germline V gene. CDR3 DNA sequence: TGTGCCAGCAGCAATCCGGATAACAGGGAGGGCTACGCCTTC. It encodes CASSNPDNREGYAF. Full variable domain (missing parts from reference TRBV7-3 and TRBJ1-2): GAGVSQTPSNKVTEKGKYVELRCDPISGHTALYWYRQSLGQGPEFLIYFQGTGAADDSGLPNDRFFAVRPEGSVSTLKIQRTERGDSAVYLCASSNPDNREGYAFGSGTRLTVV.

This clonotype was detected only a few times. The rearrangement joins TRBV5-6 to TRBJ1-2; 7 bases are shared with TRBD1. Germline loops: CDR1 SGHDT, CDR2 YYEEEE. The CDR3 totals 15 residues. Trimming cost V 4 bases and J 3 bases; bases outside gene matches: 9. CDR3 residues: CASSHLTGDDYGYTF. The CDR3 DNA reads as TGTGCCAGCAGCCACCTAACAGGGGACGACTATGGCTACACCTTC.

This clonotype was observed a handful of times. The chain joins TRBV4-3 to TRBJ2-1; no reliable D call. V lost 2 bases, J lost 6 bases, and 5 bases lay in between. Germline V gene sequence: CDR1 LGHNA, CDR2 YSLEER. The CDR3 runs to 12 residues. CDR3 nucleotides: TGCGCCAGCAGCCAAAATTTCAATGAGCAGTTCTTC. As protein: CASSQNFNEQFF.

The V call is TRBV5-4, the J call TRBJ2-3; 10 bases are a match to TRBD2. Germline values: CDR1 SGHNT, CDR2 YYREEE (reference sequence). The ends lost 4 bases at V and 4 bases at J; junction bases unmatched: 9. The CDR3 contains 16 residues. For the CDR3, the DNA is TGTGCCAGCAGCCCCCCCCAGCGGGGGGGGGCAGATACGCAGTATTTT. Amino acids: CASSPPQRGGADTQYF. The full variable domain, its missing parts supplied by reference TRBV5-4 and TRBJ2-3, is ETGVTQSPTHLIKTRGQQVTLRCSSQSGHNTVSWYQQALGQGPQFIFQYYREEENGRGNFPPRFSGLQFPNYSSELNVNALELDDSALYLCASSPPQRGGADTQYFGPGTRLTVL.

This chain connects TRBV2 to TRBJ2-7; 8 bases line up with TRBD1. This CDR3 has 15 residues. Germline lookup yields CDR1 SNHLY and CDR2 FYNNEI. Unmatched junction bases numbered 13, after V lost 5 bases and J lost 7 bases. CDR3 protein: CASSWDRRSYNEQYF. The CDR3 region has the DNA TGTGCCAGCAGTTGGGACAGGAGATCCTACAATGAGCAGTACTTC.

This chain connects TRBV12-3 or TRBV12-4 to TRBJ1-1; the D gene is possibly TRBD1 (6 bases). The CDR3 is 13 residues long. Trimming stripped 10 bases from V and 8 bases from J, with 20 bases between. The CDR3 nucleotides are TGTGCCACCCAACAGGGTACCGCGCGAGAAGCTTTCTTT. This codes for CATQQGTAREAFF.

A note on this clonotype: An end of the junction differs from the germline gene, which may be a read error. V is TRBV4-3 and J is TRBJ2-1, with D tentatively TRBD1 or TRBD2 (7 bases each). The CDR3 length is 13 residues. Germline loops: CDR1 LGHNA, CDR2 YSLEER. This CDR3 is CAGSGKAEGAQFF. DNA for the CDR3: TGCGCCGGCAGCGGGAAAGCGGAGGGGGCCCAGTTCTTC.

This clonotype was recorded a few times. V gene TRBV12-3 or TRBV12-4 combines with J gene TRBJ2-7; 13 positions match TRBD2. This CDR3 contains 15 residues. Trimming cost V 5 bases and J 5 bases; bases outside gene matches: 6. This CDR3 reads CASSPRLAGGNEQYF. The CDR3, as DNA: TGTGCCAGCAGTCCTCGACTAGCGGGGGGCAACGAGCAGTACTTC.

The chain combines TRBV20-1 with TRBJ2-5; unclear D gene. The J call is uncertain, as TRBJ2-1 better fits the DNA end. Germline CDR1 is DFQATT and CDR2 is SNEGSKA (reference sequence). The CDR3 length is 14 residues. CDR3 sequence reads: CSARMLDWQETQFF. The CDR3 DNA reads TGCAGTGCTAGAATGCTCGACTGGCAAGAGACCCAGTTCTTC.

The J gene is TRBJ1-1, the V gene TRBV12-3 or TRBV12-4; D is ambiguous. The CDR3 length is 13 residues. Trimming cost V 1 base and J 3 bases, with 6 bases left between them. The CDR3 protein is CASSLGSHTEAFF. The CDR3 region has the DNA TGTGCCAGCAGTTTAGGCTCGCACACTGAAGCTTTCTTT.

This clonotype was detected many times. The V and J genes are TRBV6-2 or TRBV6-3 and TRBJ2-1; D gene unclear. This CDR3 region has 13 residues. V dropped 5 bases and J dropped 13 bases, with 18 bases sitting between them. Germline lookup yields CDR1 MNHEY and CDR2 SVGEGT. As DNA, the CDR3 is TGTGCCAGCAGTGACCCTTCGAATGGCCTCCAGTTCTTC. This translates into CASSDPSNGLQFF.

This clonotype has just a few counts. Here the CDR3 reads CASSPGVSGSYNEQFF. CDR3 nucleotides: TGCGCCAGCAGCCCCGGTGTTAGCGGGTCTTACAATGAGCAGTTCTTC. The rearrangement links TRBV5-1 to TRBJ2-1; 7 bases are shared with TRBD2. Per the germline V gene, CDR1 is SGHRS and CDR2 is YFSETQ. This CDR3 contains 16 residues. Trimming removed 4 bases from V and 4 bases from J; junction bases left unmatched: 11.

This clonotype came up a few times. The V and J genes are TRBV5-1 and TRBJ1-1; TRBD1 is a possible D gene (6 bases). Germline V gives CDR1 SGHRS, CDR2 YFSETQ. The ends were cut back, 4 bases at V and 2 bases at J, with 15 bases in the middle. CDR3 size: 15 residues. The CDR3 region is CASSPSRDTNTEAFF. CDR3 sequence (DNA): TGCGCCAGCAGCCCTTCCCGGGACACCAACACTGAAGCTTTCTTT.

The V call is TRBV20-1, the J call TRBJ1-1; D is ambiguous. This CDR3 region has 15 residues. Germline V lookup: CDR1 DFQATT, CDR2 SNEGSKA (reference sequence). The V end lost 2 bases, the J end lost 1 base, and 14 bases lay between the germline ends. The CDR3 DNA sequence: TGCAGTGCTAGATGGGGAGGCTCGGGGAACACTGAAGCTTTCTTT. It translates to CSARWGGSGNTEAFF.

This chain uses TRBV4-1 with TRBJ1-4; 7 bases are a match to TRBD1. CDR3 length: 15 residues. Per germline, CDR1 MGHRA and CDR2 YSYEKL. V shed 4 bases and J 5 bases; nucleotides not matched to a gene: 7. CDR3 in amino acids: CASSPEAGGNEKLFF. The CDR3 bases are TGCGCCAGCAGCCCAGAGGCAGGGGGAAATGAAAAACTGTTTTTT.

Regarding this clonotype: The junction shows a germline mismatch at one end, possibly a read error. The rearrangement links TRBV25-1 to TRBJ1-2, with TRBD1 as a possible D gene (5 bases). Germline V CDR1 and CDR2: MGHDK, SYGVNS. The CDR3 extends over 15 amino acids. The chain's CDR3 is CASSESGGGVHGYIF. CDR3 in DNA: TGTGCCAGCAGTGAATCCGGGGGGGGGGTGCATGGCTACATCTTC.

The rearrangement joins TRBV4-3 to TRBJ1-2; D ambiguous. Trimming stripped 0 bases from V and 0 bases from J, with 8 bases between. This CDR3 region has 15 residues. The germline CDR1 and CDR2 sequences are LGHNA and YSLEER. The CDR3 region is CASSQDPATNYGYTF. CDR3 sequence (DNA): TGCGCCAGCAGCCAAGATCCGGCGACTAACTATGGCTACACCTTC.

J is TRBJ2-7 and V is TRBV6-5; 9 positions agree with TRBD1. Germline lookup yields CDR1 MNHEY and CDR2 SVGAGI. The V segment lost 6 bases and the J segment 1 base; nucleotides outside the gene matches: 13. The length of the CDR3 is 17 residues. CDR3 DNA: TGTGCCAGCAGCTCACTCATCTCACAGGGGGCATCCTACGAGCAGTACTTC. Translating it yields CASSSLISQGASYEQYF.

The chain couples TRBV20-1 to TRBJ2-7; D is perhaps TRBD1 (5 bases). Germline CDR1 is DFQATT and CDR2 is SNEGSKA (reference sequence). The CDR3 sequence is 14 residues long. V was pared by 5 bases and J by 0 bases, with 14 bases between. The CDR3 nucleotides are TGCAGTGCTGTTGACAGTAAGAGCTCCTACGAGCAGTACTTC. Its translation: CSAVDSKSSYEQYF.

This chain connects TRBV12-3 or TRBV12-4 to TRBJ2-3; 7 bases are a match to TRBD2. Losses at the gene ends were 5 bases for V and 2 bases for J; bases not matched to a gene: 7. The CDR3 extends over 15 amino acids. As DNA, the CDR3 is TGTGCCAGCAGTCCGCGGGAGACCTACACAGATACGCAGTATTTT. This sequence encodes CASSPRETYTDTQYF.

In this sample, this clonotype turned up a few times. The chain employs TRBV29-1 and TRBJ2-5, with D tentatively TRBD1 (6 bases). Between the trimmed V and J ends, which lost 7 bases and 11 bases, there was a span of 26 bases. This CDR3 comprises 14 residues. Germline CDR1 and CDR2: SQVTM and ANQGSEA. DNA for the CDR3: TGCAGCGCAGGGGATCCGGGGAATAAGAATGAGCAGTACTTC. It is translated as CSAGDPGNKNEQYF.

This clonotype came up once. This sequence joins TRBV3-1 and TRBJ1-5; 8 bases are a match to TRBD1. Germline values: CDR1 LGHDT, CDR2 YNNKEL (reference sequence). The V segment lost 2 bases and the J segment 5 bases; nucleotides outside the gene matches: 11. This CDR3 spans 17 amino acids. The CDR3 region is CASSQTRRGQVDQPQHF. The CDR3 DNA reads TGTGCCAGCAGCCAAACCCGGCGGGGACAGGTAGATCAGCCCCAGCATTTT.

This clonotype occurred a few times. The chain uses TRBV14 and TRBJ1-6, with TRBD1 identical over 8 bases. J lost 12 bases, V lost 4 bases, and 8 bases had no gene match. Germline CDR1 and CDR2: SGHDN and FVKESK. This CDR3 region has 14 residues. The CDR3 sequence is CASSRGQGNLPLHF. CDR3 in DNA: TGTGCCAGCAGCCGAGGACAGGGAAACTTACCCCTCCACTTT.

This chain links TRBV7-9 with TRBJ2-7; D is unresolved. With 6 bases removed from V and 3 bases from J, the gap between germline ends came to 15 bases. CDR3 size: 14 residues. Germline V gene sequence: CDR1 SEHNR, CDR2 FQNEAQ (reference sequence). CDR3 sequence (DNA): TGTGCCAGCAGGACCCTTAGCCAGAGCTACGAGCAGTACTTC. It yields the protein CASRTLSQSYEQYF.